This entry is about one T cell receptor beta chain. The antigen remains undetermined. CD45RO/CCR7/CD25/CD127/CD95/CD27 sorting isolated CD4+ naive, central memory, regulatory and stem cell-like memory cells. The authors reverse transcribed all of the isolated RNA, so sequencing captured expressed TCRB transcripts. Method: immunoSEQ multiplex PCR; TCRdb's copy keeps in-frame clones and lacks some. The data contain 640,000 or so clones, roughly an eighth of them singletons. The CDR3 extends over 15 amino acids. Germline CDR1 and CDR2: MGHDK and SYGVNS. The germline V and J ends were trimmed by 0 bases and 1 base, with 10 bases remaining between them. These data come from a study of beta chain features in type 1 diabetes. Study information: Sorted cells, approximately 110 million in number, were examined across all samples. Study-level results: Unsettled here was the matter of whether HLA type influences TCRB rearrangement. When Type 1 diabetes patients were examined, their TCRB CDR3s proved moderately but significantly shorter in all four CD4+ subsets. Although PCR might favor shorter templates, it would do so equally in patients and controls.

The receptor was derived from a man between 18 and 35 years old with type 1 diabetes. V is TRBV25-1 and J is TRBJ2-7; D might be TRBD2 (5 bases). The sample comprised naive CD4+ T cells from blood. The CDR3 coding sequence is TGTGCCAGCAGTGAATATGAGGGAGCTTCCTACGAGCAGTACTTC. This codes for CASSEYEGASYEQYF.